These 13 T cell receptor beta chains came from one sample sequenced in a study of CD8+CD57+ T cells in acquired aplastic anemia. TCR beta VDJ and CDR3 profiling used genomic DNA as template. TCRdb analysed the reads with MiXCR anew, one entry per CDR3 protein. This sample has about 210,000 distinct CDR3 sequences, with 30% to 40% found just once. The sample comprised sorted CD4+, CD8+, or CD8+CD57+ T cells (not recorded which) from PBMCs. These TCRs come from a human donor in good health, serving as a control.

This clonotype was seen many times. The CDR3 region is CASRQGPEAFF. CDR3 DNA: TGTGCCAGCAGACAGGGCCCTGAAGCTTTCTTT. The chain uses TRBV2 and TRBJ1-1, with D possibly being TRBD1 (6 bases). The CDR3 consists of 11 residues. Trimming removed 6 bases from V and 6 bases from J, with 8 bases in between. The germline V gene has CDR1 SNHLY and CDR2 FYNNEI. Together with reference TRBV2 and TRBJ1-1, the CDR3 gives the full variable domain: EPEVTQTPSHQVTQMGQEVILRCVPISNHLYFYWYRQILGQKVEFLVSFYNNEISEKSEIFDDQFSVERPDGSNFTLKIRSTKLEDSAMYFCASRQGPEAFFGQGTRLTVV.

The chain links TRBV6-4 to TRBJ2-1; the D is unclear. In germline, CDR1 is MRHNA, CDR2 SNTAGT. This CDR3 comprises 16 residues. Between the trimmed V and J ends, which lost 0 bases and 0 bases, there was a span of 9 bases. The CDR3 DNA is TGTGCCAGCAGTGACTCGGGCTTTTCCTCCTACAATGAGCAGTTCTTC. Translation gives CASSDSGFSSYNEQFF.

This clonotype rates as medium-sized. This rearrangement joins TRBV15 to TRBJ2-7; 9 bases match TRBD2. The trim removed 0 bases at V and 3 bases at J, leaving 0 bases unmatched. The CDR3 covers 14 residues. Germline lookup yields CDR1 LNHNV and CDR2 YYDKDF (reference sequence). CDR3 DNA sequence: TGTGCCACCAGCAGAGAAGCGGGAGGCTACGAGCAGTACTTC. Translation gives CATSREAGGYEQYF.

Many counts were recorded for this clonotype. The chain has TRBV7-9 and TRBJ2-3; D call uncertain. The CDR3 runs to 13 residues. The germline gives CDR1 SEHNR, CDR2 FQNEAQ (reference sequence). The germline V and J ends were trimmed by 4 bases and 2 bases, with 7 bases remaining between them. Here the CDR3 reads CASSWPDTDTQYF. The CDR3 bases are TGTGCCAGCAGCTGGCCGGACACAGATACGCAGTATTTT.

The CDR3 DNA reads TGCGCCAGCAGCTTCACAGGGGATGGGAACACTGAAGCTTTCTTT. Translated: CASSFTGDGNTEAFF. The V gene is TRBV5-1, the J gene TRBJ1-1; 7 bases are shared with TRBD1. Germline V gene lookup returns CDR1 SGHRS and CDR2 YFSETQ. The ends lost 2 bases at V and 1 base at J; junction bases unmatched: 5. CDR3 length equals 15 residues. The full variable domain, rest sourced from reference TRBV5-1 and TRBJ1-1, is KAGVTQTPRYLIKTRGQQVTLSCSPISGHRSVSWYQQTPGQGLQFLFEYFSETQRNKGNFPGRFSGRQFSNSRSEMNVSTLELGDSALYLCASSFTGDGNTEAFFGQGTRLTVV.

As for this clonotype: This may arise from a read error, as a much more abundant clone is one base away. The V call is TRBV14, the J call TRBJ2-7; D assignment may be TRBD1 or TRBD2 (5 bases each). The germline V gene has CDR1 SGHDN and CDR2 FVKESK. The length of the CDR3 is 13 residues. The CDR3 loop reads CASSPRLGDEQHF. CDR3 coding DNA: TGTGCCAGCAGCCCCAGACTCGGGGACGAGCAGCACTTC.

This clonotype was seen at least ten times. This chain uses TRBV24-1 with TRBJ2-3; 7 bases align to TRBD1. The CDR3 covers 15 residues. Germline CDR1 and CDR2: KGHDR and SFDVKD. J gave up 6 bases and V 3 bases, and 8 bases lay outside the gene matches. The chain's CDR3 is CATSDQTGSGDTQYF. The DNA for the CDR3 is TGTGCCACCAGTGATCAGACAGGGTCGGGTGATACGCAGTATTTT.

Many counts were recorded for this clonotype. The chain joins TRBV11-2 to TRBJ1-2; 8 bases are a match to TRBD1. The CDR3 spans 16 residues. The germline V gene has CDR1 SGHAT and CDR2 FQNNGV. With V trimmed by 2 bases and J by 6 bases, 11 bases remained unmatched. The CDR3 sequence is CASSLTRTGFSDGYTF. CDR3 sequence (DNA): TGTGCCAGCAGCTTAACCCGGACAGGGTTCAGCGATGGCTACACCTTC.

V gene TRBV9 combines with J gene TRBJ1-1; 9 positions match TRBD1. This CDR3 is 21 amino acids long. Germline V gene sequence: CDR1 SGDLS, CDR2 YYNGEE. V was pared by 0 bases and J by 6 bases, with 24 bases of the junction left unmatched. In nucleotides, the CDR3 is TGTGCCAGCAGCGTAGATCCGGGGACAGGGTTAAGTTGGAACCGTGGCGCTGAAGCTTTCTTT. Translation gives CASSVDPGTGLSWNRGAEAFF.

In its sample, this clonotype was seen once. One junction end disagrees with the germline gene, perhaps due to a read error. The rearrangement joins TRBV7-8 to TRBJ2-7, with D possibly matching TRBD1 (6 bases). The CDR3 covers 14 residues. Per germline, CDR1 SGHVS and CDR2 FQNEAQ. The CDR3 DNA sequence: TGTGCCAGCAGTTTAGGGACAAATACCTACGAGCAGTACTTC. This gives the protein CASSLGTNTYEQYF.

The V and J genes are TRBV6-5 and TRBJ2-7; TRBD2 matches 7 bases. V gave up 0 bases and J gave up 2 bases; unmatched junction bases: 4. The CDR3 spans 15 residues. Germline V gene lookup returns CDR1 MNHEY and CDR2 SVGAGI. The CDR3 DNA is TGTGCCAGCAGTTACTCGAGTGCGGGGGCCTACGAGCAGTACTTC. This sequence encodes CASSYSSAGAYEQYF.

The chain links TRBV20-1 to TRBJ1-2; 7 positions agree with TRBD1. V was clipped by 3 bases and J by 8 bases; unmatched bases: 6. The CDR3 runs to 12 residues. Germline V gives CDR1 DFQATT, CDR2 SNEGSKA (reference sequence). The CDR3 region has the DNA TGCAGTGCTAGCCTGACAGGGACGGGCTACACCTTC. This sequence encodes CSASLTGTGYTF.

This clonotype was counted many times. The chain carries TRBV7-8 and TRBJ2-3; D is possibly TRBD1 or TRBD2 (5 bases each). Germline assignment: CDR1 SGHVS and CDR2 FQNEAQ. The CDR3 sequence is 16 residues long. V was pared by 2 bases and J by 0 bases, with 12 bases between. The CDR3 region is CASSLKRGESTDTQYF. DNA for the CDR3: TGTGCCAGCAGCTTAAAGAGGGGAGAGAGCACAGATACGCAGTATTTT.